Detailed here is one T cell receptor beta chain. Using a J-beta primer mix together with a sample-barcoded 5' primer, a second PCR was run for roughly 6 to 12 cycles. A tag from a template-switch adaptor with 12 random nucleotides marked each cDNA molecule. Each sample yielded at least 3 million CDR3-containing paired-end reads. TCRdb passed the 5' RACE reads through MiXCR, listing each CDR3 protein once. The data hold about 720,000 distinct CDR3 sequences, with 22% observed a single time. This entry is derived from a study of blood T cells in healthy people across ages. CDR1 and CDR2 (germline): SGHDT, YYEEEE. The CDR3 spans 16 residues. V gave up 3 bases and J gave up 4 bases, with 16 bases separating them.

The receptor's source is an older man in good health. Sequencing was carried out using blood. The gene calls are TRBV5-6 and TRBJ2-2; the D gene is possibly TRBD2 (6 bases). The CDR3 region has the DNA TGTGCCAGCAGCTCCTCCCCGGGACTGGGCACCGGGGAGCTGTTTTTT. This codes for CASSSSPGLGTGELFF.